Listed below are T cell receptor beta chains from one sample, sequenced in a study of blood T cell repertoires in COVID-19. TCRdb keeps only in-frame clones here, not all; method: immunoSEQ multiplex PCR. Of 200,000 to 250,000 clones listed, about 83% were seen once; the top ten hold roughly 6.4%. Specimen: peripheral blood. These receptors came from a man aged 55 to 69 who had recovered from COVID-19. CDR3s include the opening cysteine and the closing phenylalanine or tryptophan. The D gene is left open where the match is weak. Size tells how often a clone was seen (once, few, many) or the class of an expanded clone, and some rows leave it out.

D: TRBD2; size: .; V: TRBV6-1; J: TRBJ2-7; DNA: TGTGCCAGCAGTGAGGGACTAGCGGGAGTCTACGAGCAGTACTTC; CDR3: CASSEGLAGVYEQYF
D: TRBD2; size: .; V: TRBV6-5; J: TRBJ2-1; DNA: TGTGCCAGCAGTTACGGGACTAGCGGACACAATGAGCAGTTCTTC; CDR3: CASSYGTSGHNEQFF
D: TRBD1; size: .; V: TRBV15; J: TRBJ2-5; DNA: TGTGCCACCAGGCCCGCCGGACAGGGAGAGACCCAGTACTTC; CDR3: CATRPAGQGETQYF
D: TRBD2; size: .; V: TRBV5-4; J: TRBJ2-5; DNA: TGTGCCAGCAGCCCCGGGACTAGCGGGGTGGAGACCCAGTACTTC; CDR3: CASSPGTSGVETQYF
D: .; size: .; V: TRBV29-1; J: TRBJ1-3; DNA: TGCAGCACACTAACAGGGAACACCATATATTTT; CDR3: CSTLTGNTIYF
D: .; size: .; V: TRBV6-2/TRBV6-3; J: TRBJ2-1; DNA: TGTGCCAGCAGTAAGCTCGCGGGGTTGAGGGAGCAGTTCTTC; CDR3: CASSKLAGLREQFF
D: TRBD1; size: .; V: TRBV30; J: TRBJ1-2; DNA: TGTGCCCGGGGGGCTGCGACAGGGAACTATGGCTACACCTTC; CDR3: CARGAATGNYGYTF
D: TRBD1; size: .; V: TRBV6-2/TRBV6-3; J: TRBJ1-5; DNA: TGTGCCAGCAGTCCCGGGACAGGGGGAGGGAGCAATCAGCCCCAGCATTTT; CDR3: CASSPGTGGGSNQPQHF
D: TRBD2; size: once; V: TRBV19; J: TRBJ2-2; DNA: TGTGCCAGTAGCCTAGCGGGGGGGATCTTCATCCACACCGGGGAGCTGTTTTTT; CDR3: CASSLAGGIFIHTGELFF
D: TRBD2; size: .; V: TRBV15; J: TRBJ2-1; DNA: TGTGCCACCCAGCTCTCTCTAGCGGGAGTATTGGGTGAGCAGTTCTTC; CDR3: CATQLSLAGVLGEQFF
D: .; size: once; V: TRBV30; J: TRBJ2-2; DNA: TGTGCCTGGAGTGCCGCGTTCACCGGGGAGCTGTTTTTT; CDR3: CAWSAAFTGELFF
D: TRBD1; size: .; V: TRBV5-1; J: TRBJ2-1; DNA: TGCGCCAGCAGCCCCACCGGGACAGGTTACAATGAGCAGTTCTTC; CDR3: CASSPTGTGYNEQFF
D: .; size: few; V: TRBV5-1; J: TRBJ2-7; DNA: TGCGCCAGCAGCTTGGAGGGACGGAGGGACGAGCAGTACTTC; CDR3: CASSLEGRRDEQYF
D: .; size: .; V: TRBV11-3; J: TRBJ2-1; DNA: TGTGCCAGCAGCTTACAGGCCCGGCTAGCTGGGAATGAGCAGTTCTTC; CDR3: CASSLQARLAGNEQFF
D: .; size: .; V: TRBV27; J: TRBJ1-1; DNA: TGTGCCAGCAGTGCAGGGCCCGGCACTGAAGCTTTCTTT; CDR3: CASSAGPGTEAFF
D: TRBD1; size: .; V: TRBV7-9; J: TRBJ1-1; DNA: TGTGCCAGCAGCTCCGACTCAGGGGGCTCGAACACTGAAGCTTTCTTT; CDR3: CASSSDSGGSNTEAFF
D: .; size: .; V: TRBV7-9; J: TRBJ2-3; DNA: TGTGCCAGCAGCCAAACCGGAGAGGCGAGCACAGATACGCAGTATTTT; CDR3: CASSQTGEASTDTQYF
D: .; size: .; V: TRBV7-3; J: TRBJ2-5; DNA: TGTGCCAGCAGCTTAGGGTGGGCCCCCCGGGAGACCCAGTACTTC; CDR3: CASSLGWAPRETQYF
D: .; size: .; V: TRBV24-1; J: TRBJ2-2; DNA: TGTGCCACCAGTGATTTAACTGGGGGCAACACCGGGGAGCTGTTTTTT; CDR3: CATSDLTGGNTGELFF
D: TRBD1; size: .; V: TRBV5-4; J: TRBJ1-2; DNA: TGTGCCAGCAGATATACAGGGGGCGGCTATGGCTACACCTTC; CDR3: CASRYTGGGYGYTF
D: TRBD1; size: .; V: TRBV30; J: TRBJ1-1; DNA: TGTGCCTGGAGTCTATCAAGGACAGGGGGCACTGAAGCTTTCTTT; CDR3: CAWSLSRTGGTEAFF
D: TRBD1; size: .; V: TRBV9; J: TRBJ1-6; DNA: TGTGCCAGCAGCGCCGGACAGGGGGATTCACCCCTCCACTTT; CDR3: CASSAGQGDSPLHF
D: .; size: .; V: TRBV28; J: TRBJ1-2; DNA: TGTGCCAGCAGAGGTCCTCCAGGACAGCTGCCTGGCTACACCTTC; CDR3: CASRGPPGQLPGYTF
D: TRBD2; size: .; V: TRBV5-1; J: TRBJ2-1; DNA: TGCGCCAGCAGCTTGGCTCTAGCGGGAGGGCCGATGGCCCGAGAGCAGTTCTTC; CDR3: CASSLALAGGPMAREQFF
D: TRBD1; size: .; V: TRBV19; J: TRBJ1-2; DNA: TGTGCCAGTAGCCGGGACAGGGTGATAGGCTACACCTTC; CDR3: CASSRDRVIGYTF
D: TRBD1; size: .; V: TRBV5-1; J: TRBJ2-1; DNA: TGCGCCAGCAGCATGAGACAGGGAAGTCATGAGCAGTTCTTC; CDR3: CASSMRQGSHEQFF
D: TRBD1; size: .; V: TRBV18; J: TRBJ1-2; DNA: TGTGCCAGCTCACCCAAGACAGGGGGAGGTGATGGCTACACCTTC; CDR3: CASSPKTGGGDGYTF
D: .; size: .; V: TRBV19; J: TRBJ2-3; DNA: TGTGCCAGTAGTATTCAGGGTTCAGATACGCAGTATTTT; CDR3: CASSIQGSDTQYF
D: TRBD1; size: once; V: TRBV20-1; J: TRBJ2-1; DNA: TGCAGTGCTACGACAGGGCCTGAGCAGTTCTTC; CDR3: CSATTGPEQFF
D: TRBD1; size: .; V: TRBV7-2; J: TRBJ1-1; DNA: TGTGCCAGCAGCTCGGACAGGGTTAAAGCTTTCTTT; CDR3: CASSSDRVKAFF
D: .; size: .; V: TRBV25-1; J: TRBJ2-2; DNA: TGTGCCAGCACCCCAAACAGGATCGCGAACACCGGGGAGCTGTTTTTT; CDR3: CASTPNRIANTGELFF
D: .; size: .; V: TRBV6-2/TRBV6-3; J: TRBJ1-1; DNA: TGTGCCAGCAGTTCTCTTCCACTGCTGACTGATATAAACACTGAAGCTTTCTTT; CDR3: CASSSLPLLTDINTEAFF
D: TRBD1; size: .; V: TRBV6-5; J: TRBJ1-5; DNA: TGTGCCAGCAGTATTAGGACAGGAAATCAGCCCCAGCATTTT; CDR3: CASSIRTGNQPQHF
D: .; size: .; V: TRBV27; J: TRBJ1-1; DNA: TGTGCCAGCAGGGGCCTGAACACTGAAGCTTTCTTT; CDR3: CASRGLNTEAFF
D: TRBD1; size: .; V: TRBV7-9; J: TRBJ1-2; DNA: TGTGCCGGCGGACAGGGGTTATATGGCTACACCTTC; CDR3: CAGGQGLYGYTF
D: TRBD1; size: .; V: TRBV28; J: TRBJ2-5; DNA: TGTGCCAGCAGCTCAGACGACAGGGACGAGACCCAGTACTTC; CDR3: CASSSDDRDETQYF
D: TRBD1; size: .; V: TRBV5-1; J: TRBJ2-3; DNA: TGCGCCAGCAGCTTGGGACAGGGCAGCACAGATACGCAGTATTTT; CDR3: CASSLGQGSTDTQYF
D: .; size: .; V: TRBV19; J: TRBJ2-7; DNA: TGTGCCAGTAGTGAGGGGGGACAGTCAAACGGGGAGCAGTACTTC; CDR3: CASSEGGQSNGEQYF
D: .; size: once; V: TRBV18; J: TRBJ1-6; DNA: TGTGCCAGCTCACCCGGGGTCGATAATTCACCCCTCCACTTT; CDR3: CASSPGVDNSPLHF
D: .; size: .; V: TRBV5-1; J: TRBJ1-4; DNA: TGCGCCAGCAGCTTGGCAGGGAATGAAAAACTGTTTTTT; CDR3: CASSLAGNEKLFF
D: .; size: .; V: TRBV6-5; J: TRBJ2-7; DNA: TGTGCCAGCGGGGCAGGGGCCTACGAGCAGTACTTC; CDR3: CASGAGAYEQYF
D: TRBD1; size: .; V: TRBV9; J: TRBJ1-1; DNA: TGTGCCAGCAGCGTAGTGGCAGGGGGTCAGAACACTGAAGCTTTCTTT; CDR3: CASSVVAGGQNTEAFF
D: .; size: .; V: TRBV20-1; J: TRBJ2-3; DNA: TGCAGTGCTCCCGTTACAGATACGCAGTATTTT; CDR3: CSAPVTDTQYF
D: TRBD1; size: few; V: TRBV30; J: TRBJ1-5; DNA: TGTGCCTGGAGGGCAACAGGGGTTGGCAATCAGCCCCAGCATTTT; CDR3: CAWRATGVGNQPQHF
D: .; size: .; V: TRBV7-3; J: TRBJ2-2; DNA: TGTGCCAGCAGCTTATCCGGCACCGGGGAGCTGTTTTTT; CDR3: CASSLSGTGELFF
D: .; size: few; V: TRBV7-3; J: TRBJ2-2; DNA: TGTGCCAGCAGCGGGACTCCCCACGGGGAGCTGTTTTTT; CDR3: CASSGTPHGELFF
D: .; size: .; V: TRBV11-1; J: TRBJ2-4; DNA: TGTGCCAGCAGAAGCGCCGAGGTGGCCAAAAACATTCAGTACTTC; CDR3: CASRSAEVAKNIQYF
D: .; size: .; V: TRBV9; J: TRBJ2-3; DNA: TGTGCCAGCAGCGACCGGGGGACGGGGACAGATACGCAGTATTTT; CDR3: CASSDRGTGTDTQYF
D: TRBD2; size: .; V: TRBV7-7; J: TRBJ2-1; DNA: TGTGCCAGCAGCTCCTCCGGGACTAGCTACAATGAGCAGTTCTTC; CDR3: CASSSSGTSYNEQFF
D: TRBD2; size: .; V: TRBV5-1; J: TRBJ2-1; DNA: TGCGCCAGCAGCTTCTCTCTGACTAGCGGGACGCCAAGGGAGCAGTTCTTC; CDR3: CASSFSLTSGTPREQFF